A single sample gave rise to the 30 T cell receptor beta chains below, sequenced in a study of blood T cells in healthy people across ages (dated by TCRdb to between 2015 and 2016). The library came from 5' RACE. Sequencing took place on an Illumina HiSeq 2500. A second PCR of about 6 to 12 cycles was run with a J-beta primer mix and a sample-barcoded 5' primer. TCRdb trimmed the raw reads at Q25, called clones with MiXCR and kept productive beta chains. Under each unique CDR3 protein, matching rows form one entry showing the most common genes and DNA. The sample has 650,000 to 700,000 distinct CDR3 sequences on record, about 51% of them singletons. The ten largest clones add up to approximately 15% of the sample. What was sequenced was blood. These receptors came from a woman older than 75 in good health.

The V gene is TRBV12-3 or TRBV12-4, the J gene TRBJ2-7; D could derive from TRBD1 or TRBD2 (5 bases each). V shed 3 bases and J shed 5 bases, with 8 bases lying between them. The CDR3 loop spans 12 amino acids. The CDR3 DNA reads as TGTGCCAGCAGTTTTTTGGGGGACGAGCAGTACTTC. Amino acids: CASSFLGDEQYF.

As concerns this clonotype: A read error is possible here, since a much larger clone lies one base away. The chain employs TRBV7-2 and TRBJ2-7; 11 bases are a match to TRBD2. The germline V gene encodes CDR1 SGHTA and CDR2 FQGNSA. The CDR3 contains 16 residues. J was trimmed by 7 bases and V by 4 bases; bases with no gene match: 12. Written as DNA, the CDR3 is TGTGCCAGCAGCTCATATAGCGGGAGGGGAAACAATGAGCAGTACTTC. It specifies CASSSYSGRGNNEQYF.

The CDR3 DNA reads TGTGCCAGAACTAAGTGGCTAGCGGCAACCTACGAGCAGTACTTC. The encoded protein is CARTKWLAATYEQYF. The chain couples TRBV21-1 to TRBJ2-7; the table's TRBD2 call for D was not verified on the DNA. TRBV21-1 is marked as a pseudogene. The CDR3 runs 15 residues.

This clonotype was detected many times. The chain uses TRBV10-3 and TRBJ1-2; weak D call: TRBD1 (6 bases). The CDR3 spans 15 residues. CDR1 is ENHRY and CDR2 is SYGVKD in the germline V gene. V lost 6 bases and J 0 bases, leaving 14 bases between the germline ends. CDR3 sequence reads: CAIRLNREPNYGYTF. CDR3 in DNA: TGTGCCATCAGGTTAAACAGGGAACCTAACTATGGCTACACCTTC.

The rearrangement joins TRBV2 to TRBJ2-5; D gene unclear. The CDR3 contains 14 residues. CDR1 and CDR2 (germline): SNHLY, FYNNEI. V was trimmed by 6 bases and J by 0 bases, leaving 11 bases between them. CDR3 nucleotides: TGTGCCAGCAGACCTCGCGGATACCAAGAGACCCAGTACTTC. It encodes CASRPRGYQETQYF.

The sample holds many counts of this clonotype. This chain uses TRBV20-1 with TRBJ2-7; perhaps TRBD1 as D (5 bases). The CDR3 runs 14 residues. Deletions cut 0 bases from V and 3 bases from J, with 12 bases between. The germline V gene has CDR1 DFQATT and CDR2 SNEGSKA (reference sequence). The CDR3 bases are TGCAGTGCTAGAGATTCGACAGCTAACTACGAGCAGTACTTC. The encoded protein is CSARDSTANYEQYF.

Concerning this clonotype itself: A much larger clone sits a single nucleotide away, making a read error possible. The chain joins TRBV12-3 or TRBV12-4 to TRBJ2-1; the D call may be TRBD1 or TRBD2 (6 bases each). This CDR3 has 12 residues. V shed 9 bases and J shed 3 bases, with 9 bases lying between them. In DNA, the CDR3 is TGTGCCAGTCGGGGGCTCTACAATGAGCAGTTCTTC. It codes for CASRGLYNEQFF.

V and J are TRBV27 and TRBJ1-6; D gene unclear. The V end was cut by 1 base, the J end by 12 bases, with 19 bases between. The CDR3 length is 16 residues. The germline V gene has CDR1 MNHEY and CDR2 SMNVEV (reference sequence). CDR3 DNA sequence: TGTGCCAGCAGTTTATTCTCTTCGGGAGGCCCCCGACCCCTCCACTTT. Its translation is CASSLFSSGGPRPLHF.

This clonotype appeared many times. The chain uses TRBV7-2 and TRBJ1-2, with 10 positions matching TRBD1. The CDR3 loop spans 17 amino acids. J was trimmed by 1 base and V by 3 bases; bases with no gene match: 8. Germline V lookup: CDR1 SGHTA, CDR2 FQGNSA. CDR3 in amino acids: CASSFATGGAVNYGYTF. The DNA for the CDR3 is TGTGCCAGCAGCTTTGCGACAGGGGGCGCGGTTAACTATGGCTACACCTTC.

The V and J genes are TRBV15 and TRBJ1-1, with a weak D call TRBD1 (6 bases). The germline V gene encodes CDR1 LNHNV and CDR2 YYDKDF (reference sequence). This CDR3 is 13 amino acids long. V was pared by 1 base and J by 8 bases, with 11 bases between. The CDR3 sequence: CATSRGSGEEAFF. CDR3 DNA sequence: TGTGCCACCAGCAGAGGCTCAGGGGAAGAAGCTTTCTTT.

The rearrangement uses TRBV9 and TRBJ2-2, with TRBD2 matching over 14 bases. This CDR3 has 19 residues. Losses at the gene ends were 0 bases for V and 1 base for J; bases not matched to a gene: 5. The germline CDR1 and CDR2 sequences are SGDLS and YYNGEE. The CDR3 spells CASSVVATSGGGNTGELFF. CDR3 DNA sequence: TGTGCCAGCAGCGTAGTGGCGACTAGCGGGGGGGGGAACACCGGGGAGCTGTTTTTT. Supplemented by reference TRBV9 and TRBJ2-2, the full variable domain reads DSGVTQTPKHLITATGQRVTLRCSPRSGDLSVYWYQQSLDQGLQFLIQYYNGEERAKGNILERFSAQQFPDLHSELNLSSLELGDSALYFCASSVVATSGGGNTGELFFGEGSRLTVL.

This clonotype was found a few times. The chain is built from TRBV28 and TRBJ2-5; D unresolved. The J call may be faulty, since TRBJ2-7 better matches the DNA end. Germline V gene sequence: CDR1 MDHEN, CDR2 SYDVKM. This CDR3 region has 13 residues. The CDR3 is CASSPQSPLEQYF. Written as DNA, the CDR3 is TGTGCCAGCAGTCCTCAGTCTCCCCTCGAGCAGTACTTC.

The chain joins TRBV9 to TRBJ2-7; 9 bases match TRBD2. The CDR3 is 14 residues long. Looked up from germline, CDR1 is SGDLS and CDR2 is YYNGEE. V lost 4 bases, J lost 4 bases, and 6 bases stayed unmatched. CDR3 bases: TGTGCCAGCAGCCTTGGGACTAGCAGATACGAGCAGTACTTC. Translated: CASSLGTSRYEQYF.

This clonotype was recorded many times. The chain joins TRBV5-1 to TRBJ2-6; D is unclear. V shed 7 bases and J shed 6 bases, with 14 bases lying between them. The CDR3 has 14 amino acids. Germline values: CDR1 SGHRS, CDR2 YFSETQ. The CDR3 DNA reads TGCGCCAGCCTAGTCGACCCGACGGCCAACGTCCTGACTTTC. It codes for CASLVDPTANVLTF.

This clonotype has just a few counts. V gene TRBV2 combines with J gene TRBJ1-5; possible D gene TRBD1, 6 bases. V lost 8 bases to trimming and J lost 4 bases, with 21 bases between them. This CDR3 is built from 16 residues. From germline, CDR1 is SNHLY and CDR2 FYNNEI. Here the CDR3 DNA reads TGTGCCAGCTACAAGAGTACGGGGGGCCCGAATCAGCCCCAGCATTTT. It codes for CASYKSTGGPNQPQHF.

The V gene is TRBV5-1, the J gene TRBJ1-1, with no clear D. Per the germline V gene, CDR1 is SGHRS and CDR2 is YFSETQ. This CDR3 comprises 14 residues. The V gene lost 3 bases and the J gene lost 2 bases, with 11 bases spanning the gap. DNA of the CDR3: TGCGCCAGCAGCTACGCAGGCCCTAACACTGAAGCTTTCTTT. Protein product: CASSYAGPNTEAFF.

About this clonotype itself: A much larger clone is a single base away; this may be a read error. The CDR3 bases are TGTGCCAGCTCACCAAAAACTAGCGGAGACCAAGAGATCCAGTACTTC. As protein: CASSPKTSGDQEIQYF. V gene TRBV18 combines with J gene TRBJ2-7, with 8 bases fitting TRBD2. Germline values: CDR1 KGHSH, CDR2 LQKENI. The CDR3 has 16 amino acids. Germline trimming cut 2 bases from V and 10 bases from J; bases unmatched to any gene: 16.

Ten or more counts support this clonotype. The V call is TRBV3-1, the J call TRBJ2-1; a weak D match, TRBD2 (6 bases). The CDR3 is made up of 15 amino acids. Trimming cost V 4 bases and J 6 bases, with 16 bases left between them. The germline V gene has CDR1 LGHDT and CDR2 YNNKEL (reference sequence). The CDR3 sequence is CASSPESGFVNEQFF. CDR3 nucleotides: TGTGCCAGCAGCCCCGAGAGCGGGTTTGTCAATGAGCAGTTCTTC.

The genes are TRBV3-1 and TRBJ2-7; 7 bases are a match to TRBD2. The junction had 3 bases not matched to a gene; V was cut back by 1 base and J by 3 bases. Germline CDR1 and CDR2: LGHDT and YNNKEL (reference sequence). The CDR3 consists of 14 residues. For the CDR3, the DNA is TGTGCCAGCAGCCAAGGGGCTAGCGGCTACGAGCAGTACTTC. This gives the protein CASSQGASGYEQYF.

A word on this clonotype: An end of the junction does not agree with germline; a read error may underlie this. This chain uses TRBV2 with TRBJ2-1, with TRBD2 identical over 9 bases. Germline CDR1 is SNHLY and CDR2 is FYNNEI. The length of the CDR3 is 15 residues. CDR3 loop: CASSDSGTSYDEQFF. The DNA of the CDR3 is TGTGCCAGCAGCGATTCCGGGACTAGCTACGATGAGCAGTTCTTC.

The chain carries TRBV3-1 and TRBJ2-3; no clear D gene. Trimming shortened V by 2 bases and J by 5 bases, and 11 bases separated the two germline ends. There are 14 residues in the CDR3. Germline loops: CDR1 LGHDT, CDR2 YNNKEL (reference sequence). Written as DNA, the CDR3 is TGTGCCAGCAGCCAACCAGCCCTGGGAGATACGCAGTATTTT. The encoded protein is CASSQPALGDTQYF.

The rearrangement joins TRBV28 to TRBJ2-4, with D unresolved. The end of the DNA is better explained by TRBJ2-7, so the J call may be wrong. CDR3 length: 13 residues. CDR1 is MDHEN, CDR2 SYDVKM, per germline. The CDR3: CASSPLLSYEQYF. CDR3 nucleotides: TGTGCCAGCAGCCCATTATTAAGCTACGAGCAGTACTTC.

The CDR3 reads CASSPDRGQPGSYEQYF. The CDR3, as DNA: TGTGCCAGCAGTCCGGACAGGGGGCAGCCCGGGAGTTACGAGCAGTACTTC. This chain links TRBV28 with TRBJ2-4; TRBD1 agrees at 11 bases. The DNA end is a closer match to TRBJ2-7, so the J assignment may be wrong. CDR1 MDHEN and CDR2 SYDVKM come from the germline V gene. The CDR3 sequence is 17 residues long.

This clonotype has ten or more counts. The rearrangement uses TRBV5-5 and TRBJ1-2, with D unresolved. CDR1 and CDR2 from the germline V gene are SGHKS and YYEKEE (reference sequence). The CDR3 totals 11 residues. V was trimmed by 3 bases and J by 4 bases, leaving 4 bases between them. CDR3 sequence (DNA): TGTGCCAGCAGCTCCTTCTATGGCTACACCTTC. Translation gives CASSSFYGYTF.

A note on this clonotype: One base away lies a much larger clone, so this may be a sequencing read error. The chain has TRBV18 and TRBJ2-7, with D maybe TRBD1 (5 bases). The CDR3 is 13 amino acids. Germline V gene sequence: CDR1 KGHSH, CDR2 LQKENI. CDR3 amino acids: CTSSPQDSYEQYF. The CDR3 DNA reads TGTACCAGCTCACCACAGGATTCCTACGAGCAGTACTTC.

Worth noting for this clonotype: Just one base apart from a much larger clone, this may be a read error. The chain carries TRBV20-1 and TRBJ2-1; perhaps TRBD1 as D (6 bases). The CDR3 sequence is 11 residues long. Germline V CDR1 and CDR2: DFQATT, SNEGSKA (reference sequence). DNA for the CDR3: TGCAGTGCAGGACAGTACAATGGGCAGTTCTTC. Protein product: CSAGQYNGQFF.

This clonotype was seen a few times. One base away lies a much larger clone, so this may be a sequencing read error. The gene calls are TRBV20-1 and TRBJ2-1; D might be TRBD1 or TRBD2, each matching 5 bases. Per germline, CDR1 DFQATT and CDR2 SNEGSKA (reference sequence). This CDR3 has 13 residues. The V end lost 8 bases, the J end lost 5 bases, and 16 bases lay between the germline ends. The CDR3 loop is CSSGADYNNEQFF. The CDR3 DNA is TGCAGTTCTGGGGCCGACTACAACAATGAGCAGTTCTTC.

Remarks on this clonotype: A much larger clone is a single base away; this may be a read error. V usage is TRBV29-1 and J usage is TRBJ2-5, with 8 bases fitting TRBD1. J gave up 7 bases and V 7 bases, and 14 bases lay outside the gene matches. The CDR3 is 14 residues long. The germline V gene encodes CDR1 SQVTM and CDR2 ANQGSEA. The CDR3 nucleotides read TGCAGCGCTAGTGGACAGGGCGTGACGGGGACCCAGTACTTC. This codes for CSASGQGVTGTQYF. Together with reference TRBV29-1 and TRBJ2-5, the CDR3 gives the full variable domain: SAVISQKPSRDICQRGTSLTIQCQVDSQVTMMFWYRQQPGQSLTLIATANQGSEATYESGFVIDKFPISRPNLTFSTLTVSNMSPEDSSIYLCSASGQGVTGTQYFGPGTRLLVL.

This clonotype has ten or more counts. The chain links TRBV28 to TRBJ2-1; D is unresolved. CDR3 length equals 13 residues. The germline gives CDR1 MDHEN, CDR2 SYDVKM. Trimming removed 5 bases at V and 3 bases at J, with 8 bases between. The CDR3 here is CASSPKYYNEQFF. The CDR3 region has the DNA TGTGCCAGCAGTCCCAAGTACTACAATGAGCAGTTCTTC.

This clonotype occurred many times. The rearrangement uses TRBV6-6 and TRBJ2-7; D unclear. The CDR3 loop spans 14 amino acids. Trimming took 2 bases from V and 0 from J, leaving 8 bases between them. CDR1 is MNHNY, CDR2 SVGAGI, per germline (reference sequence). For the CDR3, the DNA is TGTGCCAGCAGTTACGCCGGCAGCTCCTACGAGCAGTACTTC. This encodes CASSYAGSSYEQYF.